The rows below give T cell receptor beta chains drawn from one sample of a study of cytomegalovirus exposure and HLA in healthy donors. Profiled with immunoSEQ multiplex PCR; TCRdb holds only in-frame clones, not every one. Found here are some 170,000 clones, approximately 70% of them singletons; the top ten hold 2% to 2.5%. Sequenced material: PBMCs. The origin of the receptors is a human donor in good health. Both conserved end residues are part of each CDR3. The D gene is left open where the match is weak. A clone size is listed for some rows: how often the clone was seen (once, few, many), or a class if it is expanded.

D gene	V gene	clone size	J gene	CDR3 DNA	CDR3 protein
TRBD1	TRBV18	-	TRBJ1-2	TGTGCCAGCTCAGACGGGACAGGGAAAGGCTACACCTTC	CASSDGTGKGYTF
TRBD1	TRBV4-1	few	TRBJ2-3	TGCGCCAGCAGCCAGGAAGGGGGCGAAAGGTACACAGATACGCAGTATTTT	CASSQEGGERYTDTQYF
TRBD1	TRBV5-1	-	TRBJ2-7	TGCGCCAGCAGCCGGACAGGGTCCTCCTACGAGCAGTACTTC	CASSRTGSSYEQYF
-	TRBV15	-	TRBJ2-2	TGTGCCACCAGCGACGGACTTCGCGCCGGGGAGCTGTTTTTT	CATSDGLRAGELFF
TRBD2	TRBV14	once	TRBJ2-1	TGTGCCAGCAGCGACCACACCGGACTAGCGGGGGCGGGGGAGCAGTTCTTC	CASSDHTGLAGAGEQFF
TRBD1	TRBV28	-	TRBJ1-4	TGTGCCAGCAGCCCTCCGGGACAGGGTAATGAAAAACTGTTTTTT	CASSPPGQGNEKLFF
TRBD2	TRBV7-8	-	TRBJ2-2	TGTGCCAGCAGCTTCCGGGTAGCTAGCGGGAGCGGGGAGCTGTTTTTT	CASSFRVASGSGELFF
-	TRBV7-2	-	TRBJ1-6	TGTGCCAGCAGCCGTAGTCCGCACTATAATTCACCCCTCCACTTT	CASSRSPHYNSPLHF
-	TRBV14	once	TRBJ2-5	TGTGCCAGCAGCCAAGACGGTAACAGACAAGAGACCCAGTACTTC	CASSQDGNRQETQYF
TRBD2	TRBV7-9	-	TRBJ2-5	TGTGCCAGCAGCTTAACTAGCGGGGGGGCCCAAGAGACCCAGTACTTC	CASSLTSGGAQETQYF
TRBD1	TRBV7-6	-	TRBJ2-7	TGTGCCAGCAGCTTAGTTGGGACAGGGGTCTACGAGCAGTACTTC	CASSLVGTGVYEQYF
-	TRBV6-5	-	TRBJ2-1	TGTGCCAGCGGGCCCGGGGGGCGGGAGCAGTTCTTC	CASGPGGREQFF
TRBD2	TRBV5-5	-	TRBJ2-5	TGTGCCAGCCGGCCCGCGGGGGGGCTTGAAGAGACCCAGTACTTC	CASRPAGGLEETQYF
TRBD1	TRBV7-9	-	TRBJ1-4	TGTGCCAGCAGCCCCCGGGACAGGGGTGAAAAACTGTTTTTT	CASSPRDRGEKLFF
TRBD1	TRBV7-9	-	TRBJ1-2	TGTGCCAGCAGCTTGGGGACAGGGTCCTTATCGACTAACTATGGCTACACCTTC	CASSLGTGSLSTNYGYTF
TRBD1	TRBV5-1	-	TRBJ2-5	TGCGCCAGCAGCTGGGGACAGGGGTATACGGAGACCCAGTACTTC	CASSWGQGYTETQYF
-	TRBV29-1	-	TRBJ1-5	TGCAGCGTTTCACCAGGGGTCGGTCAGCCCCAGCATTTT	CSVSPGVGQPQHF
-	TRBV4-1	once	TRBJ1-2	TGCGCCAGCAGCCAACGCCCGGAGAACGGCTATGGCTACACCTTC	CASSQRPENGYGYTF
-	TRBV9	-	TRBJ1-3	TGTGCCAGCAGCGTAGACCCAGGGGACATTTCTGGAAACACCATATATTTT	CASSVDPGDISGNTIYF
TRBD2	TRBV7-2	-	TRBJ2-7	TGTGCCAGCAGCCCCCGCGGGGGGTTC	CASSPRGGF
-	TRBV29-1	-	TRBJ2-3	TGCAGCGTTGTCCAGGGGTCAGATACGCAGTATTTT	CSVVQGSDTQYF
-	TRBV13	-	TRBJ1-1	TGTGCCAGCAGCCAAATTACGTTTCTGACAGGTCCGCCTGAAGCTTTCTTT	CASSQITFLTGPPEAFF
TRBD1	TRBV2	-	TRBJ1-2	TGTGCCAGCATCAGACAGGGGCAATCCTATGGCTACACCTTC	CASIRQGQSYGYTF
-	TRBV4-2	-	TRBJ2-1	TGTGCCAGCAGCCAAGATCTGAGCCGTGAGCAGTTCTTC	CASSQDLSREQFF
TRBD2	TRBV2	-	TRBJ2-5	TGTGCCAGCAGTTCCTCGGGTGCGGGGGGGCGTAACCAGTACTTC	CASSSSGAGGRNQYF
-	TRBV6-4	-	TRBJ1-6	TGTGCCAGCAGCCCGACTAATCAAAATAATTCACCCCTCCACTTT	CASSPTNQNNSPLHF
-	TRBV6-6	-	TRBJ2-1	TGTGCCAGCAGTTACGGGGCCGGGAATGAGCAGTTCTTC	CASSYGAGNEQFF
TRBD1	TRBV7-2	-	TRBJ1-2	TGTGCCAGCAGCCCGACAGGGGGCGGCTACACCTTC	CASSPTGGGYTF
-	TRBV5-4	-	TRBJ2-5	TGTGCCAGCAGCTTGGACCCCAGGGAGACCCAGTACTTC	CASSLDPRETQYF
-	TRBV19	once	TRBJ2-7	TGTGCCAGTAGTTCGACTATATTCGAGCAGTACTTC	CASSSTIFEQYF
TRBD2	TRBV6-6	-	TRBJ2-7	TGTGCCAGCAGTTACATCGAAATTTGGACTAGCGACGAGCAGTACTTC	CASSYIEIWTSDEQYF
TRBD2	TRBV7-8	-	TRBJ2-1	TGTGCCAGCAGCTCAAAGCTGGGAGCGGGGGGGTCCAATGAGCAGTTCTTC	CASSSKLGAGGSNEQFF
TRBD2	TRBV6-5	-	TRBJ2-1	TGTGCCAGCAGCGACGGACTAGCGGGGGGAAATGAGCAGTTCTTC	CASSDGLAGGNEQFF
-	TRBV5-4	-	TRBJ2-7	TGTGCCAGCAGCTTGGTGGCGGGGAGCTACGAGCAGTACTTC	CASSLVAGSYEQYF
-	TRBV7-9	-	TRBJ2-1	TGTGCCAGCAGCTTCTCAAACCCCGGGACACACAATGAGCAGTTCTTC	CASSFSNPGTHNEQFF
-	TRBV6-6	few	TRBJ1-2	TGTGCCAGCAGCGACAGTTACTATGGCTACACCTTC	CASSDSYYGYTF
TRBD1	TRBV15	-	TRBJ1-2	TGTGCCACCAGCAGCGGACTCGGGACAGGTCAAAATGGCTACACCTTC	CATSSGLGTGQNGYTF
-	TRBV27	-	TRBJ1-2	TGTGCCAGCAGTTTAGGAGGGTCCTATGGCTACACCTTC	CASSLGGSYGYTF
-	TRBV10-1	once	TRBJ2-1	TGCGCCACTCTAAATGAGCAGTTCTTC	CATLNEQFF